A single sample is the source of the 22 T cell receptor beta chains below, sequenced in a study of PD-1 blockade in classical Hodgkin lymphoma. Time point specified: cycle 4 day 1 (C4D1), after more than 5 weeks of nivolumab. With no exception, relapse followed autologous stem cell transplantation in all patients, and brentuximab vedotin exposure varied. Here immunoSEQ multiplex PCR was the method, and the copy in TCRdb shows in-frame clones only, minus some. The sample includes about 93,000 clones, around 78% of them seen just once. The source was peripheral blood mononuclear cells (PBMCs), collected before the fourth cycle of nivolumab. The receptors derive from a human donor with classical Hodgkin lymphoma.

The V and J genes are TRBV21-1 and TRBJ2-5. TRBV21-1 is designated a pseudogene. This CDR3 has 13 amino acids. CDR3 sequence (DNA): TGTGCCAGCAGCATTGGGACCAAAGAGACCCAGTACTTC. Translated, it gives CASSIGTKETQYF.

The J gene is TRBJ1-1, the V gene TRBV10-3; D ambiguous. V lost 2 bases to trimming and J lost 1 base, with 5 bases between them. The CDR3 runs to 13 residues. CDR1 and CDR2 from the germline V gene are ENHRY and SYGVKD. The CDR3 reads CAISETENTEAFF. The CDR3 DNA reads as TGTGCCATCAGTGAGACGGAGAACACTGAAGCTTTCTTT.

The chain recombines TRBV6-1 with TRBJ2-3, with D unresolved. This CDR3 has 14 amino acids. Trimming took off 2 bases at V and 5 bases at J, with 11 bases between the two ends. CDR1 is MNHNS, CDR2 SASEGT, per germline. Written as DNA, the CDR3 is TGTGCCAGCAGTGAATACGGGCTGAGAGATACGCAGTATTTT. Protein sequence: CASSEYGLRDTQYF.

The CDR3 bases are TGTGCCATCAGTGATTTGGACAGGGTGGACACCGGGGAGCTGTTTTTT. As protein: CAISDLDRVDTGELFF. The chain combines TRBV10-3 with TRBJ2-2, with 8 bases identical to TRBD1. After removal of 3 bases from V and 3 bases from J, the junction contained 6 bases not matched to a gene. Germline lookup yields CDR1 ENHRY and CDR2 SYGVKD. The CDR3 contains 16 residues.

This chain links TRBV11-2 with TRBJ1-6; D not certain. The germline V gene has CDR1 SGHAT and CDR2 FQNNGV. The CDR3 is 13 amino acids. V lost 6 bases and J lost 9, with 12 bases in between. This CDR3 reads CASRPDIPSPLHF. The CDR3 coding sequence is TGTGCCAGCAGACCAGACATTCCTTCACCCCTCCACTTT.

V and J are TRBV28 and TRBJ2-1; 9 nucleotides agree with TRBD1. CDR3 length equals 14 residues. The junction had 2 bases not matched to a gene; V was cut back by 5 bases and J by 3 bases. CDR1 and CDR2 (germline): MDHEN, SYDVKM. This CDR3 is CASSPGQGYNEQFF. The DNA for the CDR3 is TGTGCCAGCAGTCCGGGACAGGGCTACAATGAGCAGTTCTTC.

CDR3 nucleotides: TGTGCCAGTAGTATCGAGCGCTATGGCTACACCTTC. Encoded protein: CASSIERYGYTF. This chain uses TRBV19 with TRBJ1-2; no clear D gene. V dropped 3 bases and J dropped 4 bases, with 6 bases sitting between them. The CDR3 runs 12 residues. Germline CDR1 LNHDA, CDR2 SQIVND (reference sequence).

This rearrangement joins TRBV29-1 to TRBJ2-5, with 8 positions matching TRBD2. The V and J ends lost 4 bases and 1 base, in that order; junction bases with no gene match: 5. The CDR3 extends over 14 amino acids. The germline V gene has CDR1 SQVTM and CDR2 ANQGSEA. The CDR3 DNA reads as TGCAGCGTTGGTCGGGGGGGCCCCCAAGAGACCCAGTACTTC. Its protein is CSVGRGGPQETQYF.

This clone has just one count. The chain carries TRBV19 and TRBJ2-1, with 8 bases lining up with TRBD1. Trimming took 3 bases from V and 7 from J; bases not matched to a gene: 5. This CDR3 spans 14 amino acids. Germline V gives CDR1 LNHDA, CDR2 SQIVND (reference sequence). CDR3 loop: CASSILDRGNEQFF. CDR3 bases: TGTGCCAGTAGTATTTTAGACAGGGGTAATGAGCAGTTCTTC.

The chain employs TRBV6-5 and TRBJ1-6; D may be TRBD1 (5 bases). The V gene lost 0 bases and the J gene lost 11 bases, with 11 bases spanning the gap. The CDR3 has 14 amino acids. Germline loops: CDR1 MNHEY, CDR2 SVGAGI. As DNA, the CDR3 is TGTGCCAGCAGTTACTCTGGGGCAACTACACCCCTCCACTTT. It is translated as CASSYSGATTPLHF.

V is TRBV28 and J is TRBJ2-3, with 10 bases identical to TRBD2. Per germline, CDR1 MDHEN and CDR2 SYDVKM. V shed 5 bases, J shed 1 base, and the junction held 6 bases outside the gene matches. The CDR3 spans 16 residues. In DNA, the CDR3 is TGTGCCAGCAGTCCCCTAGCGGGAGCCGGCACAGATACGCAGTATTTT. This sequence encodes CASSPLAGAGTDTQYF.

The gene calls are TRBV5-1 and TRBJ2-7; possibly TRBD1 for D (7 bases). Trimming took off 0 bases at V and 5 bases at J, with 18 bases between the two ends. The CDR3 sequence is 16 residues long. Germline CDR1 is SGHRS and CDR2 is YFSETQ. In DNA form, the CDR3 reads TGCGCCAGCAGCTTGGCCCAGCAGGGGGGTCTCCACGAGCAGTACTTC. It encodes CASSLAQQGGLHEQYF.

V gene TRBV4-1 combines with J gene TRBJ2-7, with 9 bases that match TRBD1. CDR1 and CDR2 from the germline V gene are MGHRA and YSYEKL. V shed 4 bases, J shed 1 base, and the junction held 8 bases outside the gene matches. The CDR3 covers 16 residues. CDR3 amino acids: CASSPIAGTGSYEQYF. The CDR3 DNA is TGCGCCAGCAGCCCGATTGCTGGGACAGGGTCCTACGAGCAGTACTTC.

The chain couples TRBV5-1 to TRBJ1-1; no definite D call. The V end was cut by 0 bases, the J end by 4 bases, with 13 bases between. There are 15 residues in the CDR3. Germline CDR1 SGHRS, CDR2 YFSETQ. The CDR3 sequence: CASSLASRLSTEAFF. The CDR3 DNA sequence: TGCGCCAGCAGCTTGGCGTCACGGCTGAGCACTGAAGCTTTCTTT.

The gene calls are TRBV7-9 and TRBJ2-2; D not resolved. Trimming removed 3 bases from V and 1 base from J, with 9 bases in between. CDR3 length equals 15 residues. Germline V gives CDR1 SEHNR, CDR2 FQNEAQ (reference sequence). The CDR3 DNA reads TGTGCCAGCAGCTTGGTTCCGCAGAACACCGGGGAGCTGTTTTTT. Its translation: CASSLVPQNTGELFF.

The chain joins TRBV28 to TRBJ1-2; D unresolved. Germline V lookup: CDR1 MDHEN, CDR2 SYDVKM. Trimming removed 10 bases from V and 7 bases from J, with 10 bases in between. This CDR3 is built from 10 residues. As DNA, the CDR3 is TGTGCCACCGCTGGAGGTGGCTACACCTTC. Translation: CATAGGGYTF.

This chain links TRBV6-5 with TRBJ2-7; maybe TRBD1 (6 bases). The CDR3 is 15 residues long. Per the germline V gene, CDR1 is MNHEY and CDR2 is SVGAGI. V lost 2 bases, J lost 3 bases, and 14 bases lay in between. CDR3 amino acids: CASSYGQPRNYEQYF. CDR3 sequence (DNA): TGTGCCAGCAGTTACGGACAGCCCCGGAACTACGAGCAGTACTTC.

The chain joins TRBV19 to TRBJ1-1; D unresolved. In germline, CDR1 is LNHDA, CDR2 SQIVND (reference sequence). The CDR3 contains 15 residues. V lost 7 bases and J 0 bases, leaving 15 bases between the germline ends. CDR3 sequence (DNA): TGTGCCAGTAAGGCCGAGCCTAGTATGAACACTGAAGCTTTCTTT. It encodes CASKAEPSMNTEAFF. Drawing the rest from reference TRBV19 and TRBJ1-1, the complete variable domain is DGGITQSPKYLFRKEGQNVTLSCEQNLNHDAMYWYRQDPGQGLRLIYYSQIVNDFQKGDIAEGYSVSREKKESFPLTVTSAQKNPTAFYLCASKAEPSMNTEAFFGQGTRLTVV.

This chain uses TRBV4-1 with TRBJ2-7, with TRBD2 matching 9 bases. J was trimmed by 5 bases and V by 4 bases; bases with no gene match: 6. Looked up from germline, CDR1 is MGHRA and CDR2 is YSYEKL. This CDR3 has 14 residues. CDR3 region: CASSRLAGIHEQYF. The CDR3 DNA follows: TGCGCCAGCAGCCGGCTAGCGGGAATCCACGAGCAGTACTTC.

V gene TRBV7-9 combines with J gene TRBJ2-2; D is unclear. V was clipped by 5 bases and J by 3 bases, with 10 bases between them. Germline V gene lookup returns CDR1 SEHNR and CDR2 FQNEAQ (reference sequence). This CDR3 has 14 amino acids. DNA for the CDR3: TGTGCCAGCAGCAAAGGGTCCGACACCGGGGAGCTGTTTTTT. Residues: CASSKGSDTGELFF.

CDR3 amino acids: CASGTGGTYEQYF. The CDR3 DNA sequence: TGTGCCAGCGGGACAGGGGGAACCTACGAGCAGTACTTC. The V call is TRBV19, the J call TRBJ2-7; 11 bases align to TRBD1. There are 13 residues in the CDR3. Germline loops: CDR1 LNHDA, CDR2 SQIVND (reference sequence). The ends lost 9 bases at V and 2 bases at J; junction bases unmatched: 3.

The V and J genes are TRBV2 and TRBJ2-1; tentative D call: TRBD2 (6 bases). This CDR3 comprises 15 residues. Trimming took 4 bases from V and 4 from J, leaving 14 bases between them. Germline CDR1 reads SNHLY; CDR2 reads FYNNEI. The CDR3 protein is CASSGVAGNYNEQFF. The CDR3 DNA reads as TGTGCCAGCAGTGGGGTGGCGGGAAATTACAATGAGCAGTTCTTC.